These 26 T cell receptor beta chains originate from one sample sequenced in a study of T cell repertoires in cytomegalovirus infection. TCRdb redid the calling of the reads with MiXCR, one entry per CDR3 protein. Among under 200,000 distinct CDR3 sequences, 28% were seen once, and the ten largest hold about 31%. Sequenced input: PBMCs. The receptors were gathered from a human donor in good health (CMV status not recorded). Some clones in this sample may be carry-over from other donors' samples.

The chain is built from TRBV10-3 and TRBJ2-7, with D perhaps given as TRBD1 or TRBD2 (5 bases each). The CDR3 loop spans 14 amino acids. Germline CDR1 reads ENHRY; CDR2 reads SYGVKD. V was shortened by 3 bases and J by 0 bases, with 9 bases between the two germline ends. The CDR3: CAISDGDRSYEQYF. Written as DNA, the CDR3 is TGTGCCATCAGTGATGGGGACCGCTCCTACGAGCAGTACTTC.

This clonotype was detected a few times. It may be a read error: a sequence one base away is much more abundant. The CDR3 DNA reads as TGTGCCAGCAGACCCGGACAGGGGAACACTGAAGCTTTCTTT. This encodes CASRPGQGNTEAFF. The rearrangement joins TRBV6-6 to TRBJ1-1; TRBD1 agrees at 8 bases. V lost 6 bases and J lost 1; bases outside the gene matches: 4. The CDR3 contains 14 residues. The germline gives CDR1 MNHNY, CDR2 SVGAGI (reference sequence).

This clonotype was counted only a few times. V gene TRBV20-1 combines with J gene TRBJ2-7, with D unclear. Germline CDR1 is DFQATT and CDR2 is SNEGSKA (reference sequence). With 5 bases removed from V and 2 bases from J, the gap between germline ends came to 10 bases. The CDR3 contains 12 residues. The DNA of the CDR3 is TGCAGTGCTCAAGGACCCACCTACGAGCAGTACTTC. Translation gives CSAQGPTYEQYF.

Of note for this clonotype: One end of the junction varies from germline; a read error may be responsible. This chain's CDR3 is CASSLGSSYNSPPHF. CDR3 coding DNA: TGTGCCAGCAGCTTGGGGAGCTCCTATAATTCACCCCCCCACTTT. V gene TRBV7-2 combines with J gene TRBJ1-6, with no clear D. Germline CDR1 and CDR2: SGHTA and FQGNSA. CDR3 length: 15 amino acids.

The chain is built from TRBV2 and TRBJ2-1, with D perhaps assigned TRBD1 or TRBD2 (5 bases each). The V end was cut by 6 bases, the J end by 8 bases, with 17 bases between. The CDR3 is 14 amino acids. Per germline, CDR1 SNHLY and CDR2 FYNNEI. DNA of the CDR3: TGTGCCAGCAGCTTCCGGGCCCTGGGGGATGAGCAGTTCTTC. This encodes CASSFRALGDEQFF.

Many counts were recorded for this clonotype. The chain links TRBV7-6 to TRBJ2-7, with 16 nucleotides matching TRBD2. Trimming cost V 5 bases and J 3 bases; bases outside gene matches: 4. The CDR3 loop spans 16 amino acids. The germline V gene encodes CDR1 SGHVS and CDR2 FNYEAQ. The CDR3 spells CASSQGLAGGLYEQYF. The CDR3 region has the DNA TGTGCCAGCAGCCAGGGACTAGCGGGGGGGCTCTACGAGCAGTACTTC.

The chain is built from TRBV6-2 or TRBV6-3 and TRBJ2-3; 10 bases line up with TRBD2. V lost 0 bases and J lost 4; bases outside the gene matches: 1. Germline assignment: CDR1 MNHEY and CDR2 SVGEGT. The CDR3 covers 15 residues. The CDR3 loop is CASSYSGLAADTQYF. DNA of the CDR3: TGTGCCAGCAGTTACTCCGGACTAGCGGCAGATACGCAGTATTTT.

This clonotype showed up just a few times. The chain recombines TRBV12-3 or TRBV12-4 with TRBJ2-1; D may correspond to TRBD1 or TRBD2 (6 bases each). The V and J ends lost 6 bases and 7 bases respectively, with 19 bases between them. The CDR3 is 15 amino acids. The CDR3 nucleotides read TGTGCCAGCAGCCCCCAGGGCAGGGGAGGAAATGAGCAGTTCTTC. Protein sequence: CASSPQGRGGNEQFF.

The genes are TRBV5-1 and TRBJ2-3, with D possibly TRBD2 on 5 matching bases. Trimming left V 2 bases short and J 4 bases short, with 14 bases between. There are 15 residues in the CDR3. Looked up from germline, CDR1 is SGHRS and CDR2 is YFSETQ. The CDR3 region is CASSLLPGNSDTQYF. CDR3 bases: TGCGCCAGCAGCTTATTACCGGGGAACTCAGATACGCAGTATTTT.

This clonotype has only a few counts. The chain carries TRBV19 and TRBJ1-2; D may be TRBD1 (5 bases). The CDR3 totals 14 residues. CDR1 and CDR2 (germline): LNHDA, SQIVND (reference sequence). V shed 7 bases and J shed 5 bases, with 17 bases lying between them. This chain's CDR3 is CASTQGGTGYGYTF. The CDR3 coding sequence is TGTGCCAGTACCCAGGGAGGGACCGGATATGGCTACACCTTC.

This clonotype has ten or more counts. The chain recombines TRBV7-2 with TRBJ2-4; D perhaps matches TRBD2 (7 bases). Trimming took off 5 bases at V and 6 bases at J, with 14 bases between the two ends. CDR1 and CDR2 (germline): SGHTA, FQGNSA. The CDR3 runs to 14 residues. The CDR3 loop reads CASSPKGGGNIQYF. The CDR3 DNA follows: TGTGCCAGCAGCCCTAAGGGGGGGGGAAACATTCAGTACTTC.

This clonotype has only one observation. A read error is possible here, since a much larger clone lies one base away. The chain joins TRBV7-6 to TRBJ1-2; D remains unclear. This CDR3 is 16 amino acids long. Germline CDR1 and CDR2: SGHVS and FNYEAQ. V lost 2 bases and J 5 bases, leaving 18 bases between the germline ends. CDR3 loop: CASSLRSRRKGYGYTF. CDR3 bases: TGTGCCAGCAGCTTAAGGTCTCGAAGGAAAGGGTATGGCTACACCTTC.

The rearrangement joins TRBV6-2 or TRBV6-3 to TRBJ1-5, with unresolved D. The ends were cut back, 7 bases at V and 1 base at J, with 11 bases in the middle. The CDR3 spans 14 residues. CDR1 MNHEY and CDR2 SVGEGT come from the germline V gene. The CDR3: CASTQPDSNQPQHF. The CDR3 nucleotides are TGTGCCAGCACCCAACCGGACAGCAATCAGCCCCAGCATTTT.

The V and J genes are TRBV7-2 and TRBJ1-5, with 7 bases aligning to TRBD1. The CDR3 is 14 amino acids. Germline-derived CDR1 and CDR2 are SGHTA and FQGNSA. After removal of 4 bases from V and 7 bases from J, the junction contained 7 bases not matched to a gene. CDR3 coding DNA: TGTGCCAGCAGCTCTACAGGGGTTCAGCAGCCCCAGCATTTT. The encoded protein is CASSSTGVQQPQHF.

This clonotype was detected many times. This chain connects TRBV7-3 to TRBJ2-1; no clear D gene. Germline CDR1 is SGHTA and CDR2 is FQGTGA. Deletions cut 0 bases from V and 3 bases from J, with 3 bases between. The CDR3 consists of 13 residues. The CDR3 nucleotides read TGTGCCAGCAGCTTAACGTACTACAATGAGCAGTTCTTC. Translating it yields CASSLTYYNEQFF.

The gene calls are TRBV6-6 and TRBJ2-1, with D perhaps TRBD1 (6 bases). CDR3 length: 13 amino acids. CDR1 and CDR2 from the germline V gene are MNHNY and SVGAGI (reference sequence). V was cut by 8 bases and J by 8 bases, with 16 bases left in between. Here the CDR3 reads CASGTGSSDEQFF. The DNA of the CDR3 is TGTGCCAGCGGTACAGGGAGTAGCGATGAGCAGTTCTTC.

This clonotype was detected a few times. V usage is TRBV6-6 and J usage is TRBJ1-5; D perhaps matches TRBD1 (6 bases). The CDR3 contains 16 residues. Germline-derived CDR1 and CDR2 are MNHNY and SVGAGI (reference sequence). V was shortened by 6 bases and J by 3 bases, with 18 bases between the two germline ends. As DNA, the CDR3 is TGTGCCAGCAGCCCTACCTCAGGGGCGGTCAATCAGCCCCAGCATTTT. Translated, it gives CASSPTSGAVNQPQHF.

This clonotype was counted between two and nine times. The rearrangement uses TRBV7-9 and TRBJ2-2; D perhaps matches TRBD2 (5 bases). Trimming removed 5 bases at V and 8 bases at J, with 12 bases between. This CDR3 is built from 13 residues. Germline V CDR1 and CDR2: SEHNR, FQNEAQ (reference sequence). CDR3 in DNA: TGTGCCAGCAGCCCCACCGGGGTGGGGGAGCTGTTTTTT. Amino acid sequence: CASSPTGVGELFF. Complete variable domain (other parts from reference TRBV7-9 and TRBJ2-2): DTGVSQNPRHKITKRGQNVTFRCDPISEHNRLYWYRQTLGQGPEFLTYFQNEAQLEKSRLLSDRFSAERPKGSFSTLEIQRTEQGDSAMYLCASSPTGVGELFFGEGSRLTVL.

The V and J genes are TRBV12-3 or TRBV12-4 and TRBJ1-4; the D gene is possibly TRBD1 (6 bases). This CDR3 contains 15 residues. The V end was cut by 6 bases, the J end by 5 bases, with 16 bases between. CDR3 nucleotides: TGTGCCAGCAGCCAGCGACAGGACGGAAATGAAAAACTGTTTTTT. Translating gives CASSQRQDGNEKLFF.

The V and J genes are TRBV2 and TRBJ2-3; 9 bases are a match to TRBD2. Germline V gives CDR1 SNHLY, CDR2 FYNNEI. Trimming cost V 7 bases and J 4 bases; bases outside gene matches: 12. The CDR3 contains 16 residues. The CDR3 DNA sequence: TGTGCCAGCACCGAAGATGGTGGCGGGGGGGCAGATACGCAGTATTTT. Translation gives CASTEDGGGGADTQYF. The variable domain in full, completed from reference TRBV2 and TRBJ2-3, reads EPEVTQTPSHQVTQMGQEVILRCVPISNHLYFYWYRQILGQKVEFLVSFYNNEISEKSEIFDDQFSVERPDGSNFTLKIRSTKLEDSAMYFCASTEDGGGGADTQYFGPGTRLTVL.

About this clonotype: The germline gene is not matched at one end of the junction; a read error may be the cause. The CDR3 loop reads CAGSWVAETQYF. The DNA of the CDR3 is TGTGCCGGCAGTTGGGTCGCAGAGACCCAGTACTTC. J is TRBJ2-5 and V is TRBV6-6; D not certain. This CDR3 contains 12 residues. The germline gives CDR1 MNHNY, CDR2 SVGAGI (reference sequence).

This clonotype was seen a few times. The CDR3 region is CASSLAPRIFETQYF. CDR3 coding DNA: TGTGCCAGCAGTCTCGCCCCCCGGATTTTCGAGACCCAGTACTTC. The chain is built from TRBV7-6 and TRBJ2-5; D unclear. The CDR3 length is 15 residues. Germline values: CDR1 SGHVS, CDR2 FNYEAQ. With 6 bases removed from V and 5 bases from J, the gap between germline ends came to 19 bases.

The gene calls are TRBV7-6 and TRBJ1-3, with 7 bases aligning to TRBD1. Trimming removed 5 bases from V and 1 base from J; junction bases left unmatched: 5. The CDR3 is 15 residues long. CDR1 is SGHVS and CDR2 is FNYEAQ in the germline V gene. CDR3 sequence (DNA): TGTGCCAGCAGCGCCCAGACAGGGTCTGGAAACACCATATATTTT. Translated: CASSAQTGSGNTIYF.

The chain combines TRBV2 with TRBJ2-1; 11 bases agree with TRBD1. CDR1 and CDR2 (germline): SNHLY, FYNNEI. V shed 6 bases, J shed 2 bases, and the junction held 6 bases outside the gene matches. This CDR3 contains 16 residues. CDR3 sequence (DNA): TGTGCCAGCAGGGTTGGGACAGGGGGTCCCTACAATGAGCAGTTCTTC. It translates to CASRVGTGGPYNEQFF.

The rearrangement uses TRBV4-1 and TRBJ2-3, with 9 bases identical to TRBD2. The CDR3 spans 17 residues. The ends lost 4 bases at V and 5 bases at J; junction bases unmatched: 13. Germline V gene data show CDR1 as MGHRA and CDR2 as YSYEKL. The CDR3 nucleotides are TGCGCCAGCAGCCCCTCGGGGGCGGGGGGGAATGAAGATACGCAGTATTTT. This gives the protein CASSPSGAGGNEDTQYF.

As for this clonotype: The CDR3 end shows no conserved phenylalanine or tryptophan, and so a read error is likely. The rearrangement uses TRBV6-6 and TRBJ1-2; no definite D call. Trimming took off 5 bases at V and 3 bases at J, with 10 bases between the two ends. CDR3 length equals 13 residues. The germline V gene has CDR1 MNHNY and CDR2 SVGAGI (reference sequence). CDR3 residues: CASSAGVDYGYTL. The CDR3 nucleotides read TGTGCCAGCAGTGCTGGGGTCGACTATGGCTACACCCTC.